This T cell receptor (beta chain) was found in a study of blood T cells in healthy people across ages. Each sample had at least 7 million PBMCs isolated. A second PCR, run for about 7 to 12 cycles, used a sample-barcoded 5' primer plus a J-beta primer mix. TCRdb ran MiXCR on the 5' RACE reads and lists one entry per CDR3 protein. The sample lists 1.2 million to 1.5 million distinct CDR3 sequences, approximately 59% occurring once. Per the germline V gene, CDR1 is MNHEY and CDR2 is SMNVEV (reference sequence). V trimming: 5 bases; J trimming: 7 bases; junction bases outside the gene matches: 9. The CDR3 is 16 residues long.

Sequencing was performed on blood. This receptor was identified in a man between 18 and 35 years old in good health. This chain joins TRBV27 and TRBJ2-5, with TRBD2 matching over 14 bases. This chain's CDR3 is CASSPRLAGGPLTQYF. The CDR3 bases are TGTGCCAGCAGTCCGCGACTAGCGGGGGGGCCGTTGACCCAGTACTTC.